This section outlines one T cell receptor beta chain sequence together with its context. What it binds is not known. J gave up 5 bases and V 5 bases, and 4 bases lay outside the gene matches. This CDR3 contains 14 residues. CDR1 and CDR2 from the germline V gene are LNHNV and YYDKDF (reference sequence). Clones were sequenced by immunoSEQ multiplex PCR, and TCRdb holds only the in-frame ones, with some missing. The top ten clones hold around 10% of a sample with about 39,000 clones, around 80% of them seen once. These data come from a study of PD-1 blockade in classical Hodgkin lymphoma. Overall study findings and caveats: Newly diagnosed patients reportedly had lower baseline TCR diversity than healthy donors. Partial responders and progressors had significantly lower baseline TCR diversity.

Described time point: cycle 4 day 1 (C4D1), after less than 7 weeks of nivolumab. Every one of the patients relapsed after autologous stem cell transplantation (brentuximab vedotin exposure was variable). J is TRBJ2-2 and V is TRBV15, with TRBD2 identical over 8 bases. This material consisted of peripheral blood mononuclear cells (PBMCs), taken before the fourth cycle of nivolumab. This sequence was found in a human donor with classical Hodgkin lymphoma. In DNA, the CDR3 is TGTGCCACCAGCCCCGGGGGGGGGACCGGGGAGCTGTTTTTT. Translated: CATSPGGGTGELFF.